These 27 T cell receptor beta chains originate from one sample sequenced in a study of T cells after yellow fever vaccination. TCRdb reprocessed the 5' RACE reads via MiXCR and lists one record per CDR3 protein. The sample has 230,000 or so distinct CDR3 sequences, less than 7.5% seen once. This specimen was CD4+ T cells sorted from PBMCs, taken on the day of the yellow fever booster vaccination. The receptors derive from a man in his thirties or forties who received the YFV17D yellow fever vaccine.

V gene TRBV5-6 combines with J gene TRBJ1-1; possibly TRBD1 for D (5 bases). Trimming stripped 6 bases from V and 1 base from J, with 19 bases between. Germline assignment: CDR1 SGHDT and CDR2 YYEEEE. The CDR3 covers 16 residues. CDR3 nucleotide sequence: TGTGCCAGCATCATCCTGGGGGGAGGACCGAACACTGAAGCTTTCTTT. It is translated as CASIILGGGPNTEAFF.

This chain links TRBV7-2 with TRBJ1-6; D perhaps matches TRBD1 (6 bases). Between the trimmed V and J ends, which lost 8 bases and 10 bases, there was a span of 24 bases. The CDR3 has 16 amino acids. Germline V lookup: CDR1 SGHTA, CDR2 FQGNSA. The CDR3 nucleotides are TGTGCCAGCGCAGAAACAGGGTCGCATCGAGCGTCACCCCTCCACTTT. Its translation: CASAETGSHRASPLHF.

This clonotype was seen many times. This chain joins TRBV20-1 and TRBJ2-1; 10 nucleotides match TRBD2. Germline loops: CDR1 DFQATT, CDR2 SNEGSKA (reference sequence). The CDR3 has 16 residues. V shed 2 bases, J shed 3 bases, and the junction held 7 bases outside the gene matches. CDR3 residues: CSARSQASGSYNEQFF. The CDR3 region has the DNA TGCAGTGCTAGATCCCAGGCTAGCGGGAGCTACAATGAGCAGTTCTTC.

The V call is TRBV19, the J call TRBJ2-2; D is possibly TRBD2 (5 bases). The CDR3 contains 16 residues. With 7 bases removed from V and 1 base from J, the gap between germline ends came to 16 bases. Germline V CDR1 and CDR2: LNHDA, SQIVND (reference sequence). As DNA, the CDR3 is TGTGCCAGTAAGGAGGTTCGCCGAATGAACACCGGGGAGCTGTTTTTT. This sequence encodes CASKEVRRMNTGELFF.

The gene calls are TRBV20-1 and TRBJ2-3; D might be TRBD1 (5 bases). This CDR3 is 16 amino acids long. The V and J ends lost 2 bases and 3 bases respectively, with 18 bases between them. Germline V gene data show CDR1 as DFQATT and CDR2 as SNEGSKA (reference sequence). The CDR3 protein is CSARPKPTANTDTQYF. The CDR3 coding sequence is TGCAGTGCTAGACCCAAGCCGACAGCGAATACAGATACGCAGTATTTT.

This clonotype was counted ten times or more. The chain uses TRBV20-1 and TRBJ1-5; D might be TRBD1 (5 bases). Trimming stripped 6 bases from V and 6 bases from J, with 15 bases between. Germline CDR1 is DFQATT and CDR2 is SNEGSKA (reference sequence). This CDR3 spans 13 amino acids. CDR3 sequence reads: CSAKGSVGQPQHF. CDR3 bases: TGCAGTGCCAAGGGGAGTGTGGGTCAGCCCCAGCATTTT.

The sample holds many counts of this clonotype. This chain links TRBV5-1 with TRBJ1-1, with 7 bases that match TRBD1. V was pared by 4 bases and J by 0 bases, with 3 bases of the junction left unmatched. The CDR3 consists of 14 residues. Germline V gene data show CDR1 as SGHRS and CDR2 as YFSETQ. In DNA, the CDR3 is TGCGCCAGCAGCCGGGGACAGATGAACACTGAAGCTTTCTTT. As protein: CASSRGQMNTEAFF.

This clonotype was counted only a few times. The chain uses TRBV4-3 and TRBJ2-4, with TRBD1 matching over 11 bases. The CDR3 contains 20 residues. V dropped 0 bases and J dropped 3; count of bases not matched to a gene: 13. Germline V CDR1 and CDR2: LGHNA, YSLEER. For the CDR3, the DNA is TGCGCCAGCAGCCAAGACACCGGGACAGGGGGGTCGCTTGGCAAAAACATTCAGTACTTC. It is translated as CASSQDTGTGGSLGKNIQYF.

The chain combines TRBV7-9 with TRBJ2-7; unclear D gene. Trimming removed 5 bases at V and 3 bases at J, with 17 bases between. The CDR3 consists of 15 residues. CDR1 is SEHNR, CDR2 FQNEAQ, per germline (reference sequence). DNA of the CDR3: TGTGCCAGCAGCCCCCTTGTGGGTGGTTACTACGAGCAGTACTTC. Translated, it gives CASSPLVGGYYEQYF.

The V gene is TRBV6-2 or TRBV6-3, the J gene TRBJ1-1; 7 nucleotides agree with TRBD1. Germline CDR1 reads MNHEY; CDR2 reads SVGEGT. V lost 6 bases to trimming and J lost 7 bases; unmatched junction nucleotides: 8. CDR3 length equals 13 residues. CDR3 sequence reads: CASRRGQPSEAFF. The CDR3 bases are TGTGCCAGCAGAAGGGGACAGCCAAGTGAAGCTTTCTTT.

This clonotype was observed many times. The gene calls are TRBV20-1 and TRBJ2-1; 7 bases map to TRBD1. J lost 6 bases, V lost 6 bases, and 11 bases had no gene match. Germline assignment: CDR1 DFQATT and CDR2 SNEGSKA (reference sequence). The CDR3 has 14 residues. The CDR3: CSAPTGSFLNEQFF. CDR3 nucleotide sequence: TGCAGTGCGCCGACAGGGTCCTTTCTCAATGAGCAGTTCTTC.

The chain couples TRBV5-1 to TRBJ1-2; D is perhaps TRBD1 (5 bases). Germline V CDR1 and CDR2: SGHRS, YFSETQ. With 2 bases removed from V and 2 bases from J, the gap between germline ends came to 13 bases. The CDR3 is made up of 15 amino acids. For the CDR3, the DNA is TGCGCCAGCAGCTTTCAGGCAGGGATAAACTATGGCTACACCTTC. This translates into CASSFQAGINYGYTF.

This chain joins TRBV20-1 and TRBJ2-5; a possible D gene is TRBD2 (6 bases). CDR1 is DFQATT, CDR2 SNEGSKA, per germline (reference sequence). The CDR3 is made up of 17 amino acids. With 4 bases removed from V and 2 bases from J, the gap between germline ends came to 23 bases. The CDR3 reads CSAKGGGGRKYQETQYF. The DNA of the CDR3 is TGCAGTGCTAAGGGTGGGGGAGGACGCAAATATCAAGAGACCCAGTACTTC.

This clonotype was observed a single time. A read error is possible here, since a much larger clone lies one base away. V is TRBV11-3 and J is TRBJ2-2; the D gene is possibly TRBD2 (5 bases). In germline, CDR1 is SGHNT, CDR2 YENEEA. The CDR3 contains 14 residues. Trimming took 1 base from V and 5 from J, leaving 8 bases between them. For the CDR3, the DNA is TGTGCCAGCAGCTTAGCGGGGTTAACCGGGGAGCTGTTTTTT. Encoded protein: CASSLAGLTGELFF.

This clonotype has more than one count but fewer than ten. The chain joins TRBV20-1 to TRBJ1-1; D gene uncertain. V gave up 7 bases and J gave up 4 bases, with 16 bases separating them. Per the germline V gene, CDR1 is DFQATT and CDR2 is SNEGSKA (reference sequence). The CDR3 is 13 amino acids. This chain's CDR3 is CSVLRITSTEAFF. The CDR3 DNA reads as TGCAGTGTTCTCCGGATTACCAGCACTGAAGCTTTCTTT.

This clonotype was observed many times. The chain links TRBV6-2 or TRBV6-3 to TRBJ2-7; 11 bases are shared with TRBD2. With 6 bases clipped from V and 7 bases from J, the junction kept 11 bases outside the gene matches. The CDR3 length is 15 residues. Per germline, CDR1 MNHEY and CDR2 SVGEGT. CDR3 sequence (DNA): TGTGCCAGCAGAATTATAGCGGGAGGGCCGTGGGAGCAGTACTTC. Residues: CASRIIAGGPWEQYF.

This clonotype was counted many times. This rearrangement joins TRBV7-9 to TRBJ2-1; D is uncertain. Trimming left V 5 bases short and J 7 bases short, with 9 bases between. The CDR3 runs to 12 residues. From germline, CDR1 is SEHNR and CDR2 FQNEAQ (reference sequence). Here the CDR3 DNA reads TGTGCCAGCAGCCTTTCCACAAATGAGCAGTTCTTC. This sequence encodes CASSLSTNEQFF.

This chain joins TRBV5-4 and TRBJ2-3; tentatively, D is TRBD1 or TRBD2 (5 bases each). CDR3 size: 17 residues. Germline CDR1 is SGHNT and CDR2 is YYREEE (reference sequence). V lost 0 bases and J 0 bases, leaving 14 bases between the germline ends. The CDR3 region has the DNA TGTGCCAGCAGCTTGGGCAGGGACGCATCTAGCACAGATACGCAGTATTTT. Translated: CASSLGRDASSTDTQYF.

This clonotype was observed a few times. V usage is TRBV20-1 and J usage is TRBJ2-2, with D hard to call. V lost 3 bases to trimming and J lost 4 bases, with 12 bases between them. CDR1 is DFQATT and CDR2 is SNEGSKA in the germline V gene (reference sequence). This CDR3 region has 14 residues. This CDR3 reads CSARSGVSTGELFF. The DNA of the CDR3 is TGCAGTGCTAGGAGTGGGGTTAGCACCGGGGAGCTGTTTTTT.

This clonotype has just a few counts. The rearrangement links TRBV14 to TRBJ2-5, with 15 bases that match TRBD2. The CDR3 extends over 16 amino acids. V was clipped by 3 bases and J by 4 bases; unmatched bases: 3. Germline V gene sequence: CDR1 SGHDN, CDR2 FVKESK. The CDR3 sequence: CASSQPGLAGGETQYF. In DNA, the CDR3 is TGTGCCAGCAGCCAGCCGGGACTAGCGGGAGGAGAGACCCAGTACTTC.

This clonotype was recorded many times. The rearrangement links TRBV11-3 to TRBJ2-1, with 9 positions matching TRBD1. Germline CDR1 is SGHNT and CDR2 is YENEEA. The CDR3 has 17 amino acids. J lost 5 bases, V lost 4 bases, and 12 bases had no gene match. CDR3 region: CASSYSLRDRDNNEQFF. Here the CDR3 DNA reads TGTGCCAGCAGCTACTCACTCCGGGACAGGGATAACAATGAGCAGTTCTTC.

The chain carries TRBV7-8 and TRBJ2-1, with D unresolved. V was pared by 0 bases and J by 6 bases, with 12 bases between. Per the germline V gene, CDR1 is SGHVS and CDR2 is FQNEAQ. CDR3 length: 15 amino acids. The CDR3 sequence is CASSLAGGGPNEQFF. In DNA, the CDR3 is TGTGCCAGCAGCTTAGCTGGCGGTGGTCCCAATGAGCAGTTCTTC.

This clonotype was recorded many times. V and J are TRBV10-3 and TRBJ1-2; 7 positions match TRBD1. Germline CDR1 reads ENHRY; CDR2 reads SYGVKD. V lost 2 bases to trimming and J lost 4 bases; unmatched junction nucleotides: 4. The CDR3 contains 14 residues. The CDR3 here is CAISERGQGYGYTF. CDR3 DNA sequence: TGTGCCATCAGTGAGAGGGGGCAGGGCTATGGCTACACCTTC.

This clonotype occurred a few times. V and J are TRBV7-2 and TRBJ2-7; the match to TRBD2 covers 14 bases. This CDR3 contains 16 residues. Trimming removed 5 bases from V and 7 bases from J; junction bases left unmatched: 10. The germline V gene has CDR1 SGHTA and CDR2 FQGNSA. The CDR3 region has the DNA TGTGCCAGCAGCAGGAACCTTGGACTAGCGGGAGGAGAGCAGTACTTC. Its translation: CASSRNLGLAGGEQYF.

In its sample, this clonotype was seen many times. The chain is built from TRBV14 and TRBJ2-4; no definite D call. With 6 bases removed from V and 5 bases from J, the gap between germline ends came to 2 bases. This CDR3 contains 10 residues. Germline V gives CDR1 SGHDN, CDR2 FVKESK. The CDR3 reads CASRENIQYF. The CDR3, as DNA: TGTGCCAGCAGGGAAAACATTCAGTACTTC.

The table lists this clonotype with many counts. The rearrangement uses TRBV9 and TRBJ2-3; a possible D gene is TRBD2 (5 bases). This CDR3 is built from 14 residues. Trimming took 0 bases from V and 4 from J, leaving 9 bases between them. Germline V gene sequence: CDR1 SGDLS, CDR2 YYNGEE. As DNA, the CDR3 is TGTGCCAGCAGCGTAGGCCGAGGGCCAGATACGCAGTATTTT. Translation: CASSVGRGPDTQYF.

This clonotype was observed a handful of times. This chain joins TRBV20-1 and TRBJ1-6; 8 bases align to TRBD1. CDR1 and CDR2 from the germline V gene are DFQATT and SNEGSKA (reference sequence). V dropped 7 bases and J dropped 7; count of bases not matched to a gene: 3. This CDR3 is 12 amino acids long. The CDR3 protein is CSVGQGNSPLHF. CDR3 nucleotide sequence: TGCAGTGTAGGACAGGGAAATTCACCCCTCCACTTT.